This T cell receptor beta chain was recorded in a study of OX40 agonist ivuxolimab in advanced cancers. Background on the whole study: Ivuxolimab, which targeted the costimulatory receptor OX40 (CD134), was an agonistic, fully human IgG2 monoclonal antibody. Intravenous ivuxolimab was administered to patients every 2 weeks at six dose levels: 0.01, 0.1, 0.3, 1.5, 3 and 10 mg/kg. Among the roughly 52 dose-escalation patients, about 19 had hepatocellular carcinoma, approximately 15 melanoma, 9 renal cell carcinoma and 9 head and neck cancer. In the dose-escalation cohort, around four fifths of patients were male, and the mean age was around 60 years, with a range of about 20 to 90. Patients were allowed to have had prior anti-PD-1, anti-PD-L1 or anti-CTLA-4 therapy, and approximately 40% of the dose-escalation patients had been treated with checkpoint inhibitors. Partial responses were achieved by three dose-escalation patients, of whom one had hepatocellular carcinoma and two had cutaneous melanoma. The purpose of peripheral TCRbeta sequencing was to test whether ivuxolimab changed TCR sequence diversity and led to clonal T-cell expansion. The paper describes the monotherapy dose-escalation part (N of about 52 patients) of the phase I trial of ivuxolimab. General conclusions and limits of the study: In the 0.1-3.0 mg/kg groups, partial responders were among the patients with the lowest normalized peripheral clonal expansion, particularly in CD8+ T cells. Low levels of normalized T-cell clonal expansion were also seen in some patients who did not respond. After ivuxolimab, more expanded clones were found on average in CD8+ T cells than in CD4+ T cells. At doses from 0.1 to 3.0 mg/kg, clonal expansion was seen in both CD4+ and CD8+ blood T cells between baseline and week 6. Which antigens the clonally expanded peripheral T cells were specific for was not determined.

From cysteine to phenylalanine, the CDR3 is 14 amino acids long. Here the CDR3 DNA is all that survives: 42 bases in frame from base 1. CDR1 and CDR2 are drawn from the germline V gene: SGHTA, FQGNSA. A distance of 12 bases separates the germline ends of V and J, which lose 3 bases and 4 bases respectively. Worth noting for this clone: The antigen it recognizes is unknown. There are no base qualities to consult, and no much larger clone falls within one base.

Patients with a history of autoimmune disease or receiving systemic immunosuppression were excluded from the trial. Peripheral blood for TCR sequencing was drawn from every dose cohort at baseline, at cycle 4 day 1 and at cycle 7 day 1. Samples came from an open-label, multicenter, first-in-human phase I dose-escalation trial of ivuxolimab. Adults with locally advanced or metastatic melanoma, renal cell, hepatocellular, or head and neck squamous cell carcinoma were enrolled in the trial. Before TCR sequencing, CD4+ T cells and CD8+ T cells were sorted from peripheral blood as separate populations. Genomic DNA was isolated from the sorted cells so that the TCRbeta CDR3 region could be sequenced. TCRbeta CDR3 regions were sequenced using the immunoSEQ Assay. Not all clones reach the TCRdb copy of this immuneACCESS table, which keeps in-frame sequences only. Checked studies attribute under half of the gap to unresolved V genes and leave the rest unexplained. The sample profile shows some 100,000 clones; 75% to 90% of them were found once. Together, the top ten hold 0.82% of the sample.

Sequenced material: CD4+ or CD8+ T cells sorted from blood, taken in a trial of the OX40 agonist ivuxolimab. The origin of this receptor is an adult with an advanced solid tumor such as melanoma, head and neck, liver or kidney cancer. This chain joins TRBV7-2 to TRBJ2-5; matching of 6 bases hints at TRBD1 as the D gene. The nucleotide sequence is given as TGTGCCAGCAGCTTCGATCAGGGGCGAGAGACCCAGTACTTC. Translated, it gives CASSFDQGRETQYF.